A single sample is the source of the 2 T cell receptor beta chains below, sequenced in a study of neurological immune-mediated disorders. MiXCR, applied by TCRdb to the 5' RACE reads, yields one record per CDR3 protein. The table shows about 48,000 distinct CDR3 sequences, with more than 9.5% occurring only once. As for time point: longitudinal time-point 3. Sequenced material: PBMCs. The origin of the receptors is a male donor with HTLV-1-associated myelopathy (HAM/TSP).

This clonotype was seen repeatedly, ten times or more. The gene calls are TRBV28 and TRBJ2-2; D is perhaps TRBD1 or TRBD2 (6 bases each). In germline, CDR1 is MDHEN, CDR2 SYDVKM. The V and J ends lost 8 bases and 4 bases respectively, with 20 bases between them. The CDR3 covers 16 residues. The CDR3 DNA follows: TGTGCCAGCTACTATTCTCGGGGGCTGGTCACCGGGGAGCTGTTTTTT. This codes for CASYYSRGLVTGELFF.

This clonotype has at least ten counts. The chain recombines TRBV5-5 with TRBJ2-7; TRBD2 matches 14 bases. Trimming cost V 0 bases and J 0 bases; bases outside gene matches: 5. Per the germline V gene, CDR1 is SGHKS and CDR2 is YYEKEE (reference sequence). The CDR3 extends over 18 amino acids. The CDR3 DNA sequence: TGTGCCAGCAGCTTGGAGGGGACTAGCGGGGGTTTCTCCTACGAGCAGTACTTC. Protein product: CASSLEGTSGGFSYEQYF.